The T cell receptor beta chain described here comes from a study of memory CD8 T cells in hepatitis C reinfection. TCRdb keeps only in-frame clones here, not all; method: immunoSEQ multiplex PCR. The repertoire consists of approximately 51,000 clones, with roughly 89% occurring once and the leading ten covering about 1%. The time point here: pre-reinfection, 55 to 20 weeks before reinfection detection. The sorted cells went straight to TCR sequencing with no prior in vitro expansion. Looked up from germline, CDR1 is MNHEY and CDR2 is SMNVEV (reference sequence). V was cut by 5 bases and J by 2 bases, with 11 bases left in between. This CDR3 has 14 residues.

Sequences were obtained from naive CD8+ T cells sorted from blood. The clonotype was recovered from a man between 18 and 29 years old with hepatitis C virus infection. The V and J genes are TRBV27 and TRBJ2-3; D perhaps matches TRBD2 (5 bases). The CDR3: CASSLLGLTDTQYF. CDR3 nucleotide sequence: TGTGCCAGCAGTCTCCTTGGACTCACAGATACGCAGTATTTT.